The rows below give T cell receptor beta chains drawn from one sample of a study of cytomegalovirus exposure and HLA in healthy donors. Data came from immunoSEQ multiplex PCR; TCRdb stores just in-frame clones and leaves some out. The profile shows approximately 52,000 clones, around 79% of them singletons. Sequenced material: PBMCs. The receptors come from a female donor in good health and CMV-seronegative. Each CDR3 is given with its conserved first and last residue. D genes are given only for firm matches. Some rows mark clone size as missing; the rest say once, few, many or name a class of expanded clone.

TGTGCCTGGAGTGGACTAGCGGGAGGCGACGCCGGGGAGCTGTTTTTT,CAWSGLAGGDAGELFF,TRBV30,TRBJ2-2,NA,TRBD2
TGTGCCAGCAGCTTACCTGGGGGCGCCTACGAGCAGTACTTC,CASSLPGGAYEQYF,TRBV11-1,TRBJ2-7,NA,NA
TGTGCCAGCAGCGCCGAAACCCGGACAGGGGCGTTTACGGACTATGGCTACACCTTC,CASSAETRTGAFTDYGYTF,TRBV9,TRBJ1-2,NA,TRBD1
TGTGCCATCAAAGCCGGGACAGGCAAAATCATGGGATCCTACGAGCAGTACTTC,CAIKAGTGKIMGSYEQYF,TRBV10-3,TRBJ2-7,NA,TRBD1
TGTGCCACCAGCAGAGGACAGAACCAAGAGACCCAGTACTTC,CATSRGQNQETQYF,TRBV15,TRBJ2-5,NA,NA
TGCGCCAGCAGCTTGGACAGGGTTTATAACACCGGGGAGCTGTTTTTT,CASSLDRVYNTGELFF,TRBV5-1,TRBJ2-2,NA,NA
TGTGCCAGCAGCCTCTACCGGGAGGGGGCGGAAAAACTGTTTTTT,CASSLYREGAEKLFF,TRBV5-5,TRBJ1-4,NA,TRBD1
TGTGCCAGCAGTTTCCCGCGAGTCCAGGGGGCGCTCTATGGCTACACCTTC,CASSFPRVQGALYGYTF,TRBV28,TRBJ1-2,NA,TRBD1
TGTGCCAGCAGCTTGCGGGGGGCTATGGGCCAAGAGACCCAGTACTTC,CASSLRGAMGQETQYF,TRBV5-6,TRBJ2-5,few,NA
TGTGCCAGTAGTATAGGAGGCGGGAGTACGACCGGGGAGCAGTTCTTC,CASSIGGGSTTGEQFF,TRBV19,TRBJ2-1,few,TRBD2
TGCGCCAGCAGCACCGGACAGAGGAGCTCCTATAATTCACCCCTCCACTTT,CASSTGQRSSYNSPLHF,TRBV5-1,TRBJ1-6,NA,NA
TGCGCCAGCAGCCTTGACAGGTATAGCAATCAGCCCCAGCATTTT,CASSLDRYSNQPQHF,TRBV4-1,TRBJ1-5,NA,NA
TGTGCCAGCAGCTCCGGGGGGGGCTACGAGCAGTACTTC,CASSSGGGYEQYF,TRBV2,TRBJ2-7,NA,TRBD2
TGTGCCAGTAGTATCCCCGGGGGGGCTGGCACAGATACGCAGTATTTT,CASSIPGGAGTDTQYF,TRBV19,TRBJ2-3,NA,TRBD2
TGTGCCAGCAGTTCCACCCCCGTTAGTGGGCAGTTCTTC,CASSSTPVSGQFF,TRBV6-1,TRBJ2-1,once,NA
TGTGCCAGCAGCTTAGGGAAAAAGGGAGTCGTTTTTAATGAAAAACTGTTTTTT,CASSLGKKGVVFNEKLFF,TRBV7-9,TRBJ1-4,NA,NA
TGCAGCGCTGACCCACCCGGGGGCACAGATACGCAGTATTTT,CSADPPGGTDTQYF,TRBV29-1,TRBJ2-3,NA,NA
TGTGCCAGCAGTTTAGGGACTAGCGGGAGGAATGAGCAGTTCTTC,CASSLGTSGRNEQFF,TRBV27,TRBJ2-1,NA,TRBD2
TGCGCCAGCACCGCAGGCGCTAACTATGGCTACACCTTC,CASTAGANYGYTF,TRBV5-1,TRBJ1-2,NA,NA
TGTGCCAGCACCCATGGTTCTAGCGGGGTACAAGAGACCCAGTACTTC,CASTHGSSGVQETQYF,TRBV21-1,TRBJ2-5,NA,NA
TGTGCCAGCAGCTTGTTCAACATATATAACTATGGCTACCCCTTC,CASSLFNIYNYGYPF,TRBV5-4,TRBJ1-2,NA,NA
TGCAGCGTTCAATCCTTCCCGCGGGGGTTACAGGGGGCGCTTCTGGAGTATGGCTACACCTTC,CSVQSFPRGLQGALLEYGYTF,TRBV29-1,TRBJ1-2,NA,TRBD1
TGTGCCTGGAGCAGGGGGCCCGATCAGCCCCAGCATTTT,CAWSRGPDQPQHF,TRBV30,TRBJ1-5,once,TRBD1
TGTGCCAGCTCACTAGGACGGGATAACTATGGCTACACCTTC,CASSLGRDNYGYTF,TRBV18,TRBJ1-2,NA,NA
TGCGCCAGCAGCCAAGAAGGGACTAGCGGTAACAATGAGCAGTTCTTC,CASSQEGTSGNNEQFF,TRBV4-1,TRBJ2-1,NA,TRBD2
TGTGCCAGCAGCGGAGCGGGACTACGTGGAAACACCATATATTTT,CASSGAGLRGNTIYF,TRBV7-9,TRBJ1-3,few,NA
TGTGCCTGGAGTGCAGGGATATCGCAAGAGACCCAGTACTTC,CAWSAGISQETQYF,TRBV30,TRBJ2-5,NA,NA
TGTGCCAGCAGTCTTAGTCCCGAGGGCGAGCAGTACTTC,CASSLSPEGEQYF,TRBV28,TRBJ2-7,few,NA
TGTGCCAGCAGCCACGGTTTCGTAACTAATTCACCCCTCCACTTT,CASSHGFVTNSPLHF,TRBV11-3,TRBJ1-6,few,NA
TGCGCCAGCAGCGACCCGGGACTAGGGACTCAAGAGACCCAGTACTTC,CASSDPGLGTQETQYF,TRBV5-1,TRBJ2-5,NA,TRBD2
TGCGCCAGCAGCCTACCCAACGATAATTCACCCCTCCACTTT,CASSLPNDNSPLHF,TRBV5-1,TRBJ1-6,NA,NA
TGTGCCAGCAGCTTAGACAGGGTCCTCCTACGAACCGGGGAGCTGTTTTTT,CASSLDRVLLRTGELFF,TRBV11-2,TRBJ2-2,once,NA
TGCGCCAGCAGCGGGGGACTGCTCCTCTCTGGAAACACCATATATTTT,CASSGGLLLSGNTIYF,TRBV5-1,TRBJ1-3,NA,NA
TGTGCCAGCAGCCAAGACGTACAGGTCTTCGGCTACACCTTC,CASSQDVQVFGYTF,TRBV4-2,TRBJ1-2,NA,NA
TGTGCCAGCCTGACAGGGGGCAAGGGAGCTTTCTTT,CASLTGGKGAFF,TRBV6-5,TRBJ1-1,few,TRBD1
TGTGCCAGTAGTATTTCAGGGCCCACTGAAGCTTTCTTT,CASSISGPTEAFF,TRBV19,TRBJ1-1,NA,NA
TGTGCCAGCAGTTACTCCCCAGCTAACTATGGCTACACCTTC,CASSYSPANYGYTF,TRBV6-5,TRBJ1-2,NA,NA
TGTGCCAGCAGTTATGGTCCGGATCAGCCCCAGCATTTT,CASSYGPDQPQHF,TRBV6-6,TRBJ1-5,NA,NA
TGTGCCAGCAGCGGGTTCCATGAGCAGTTCTTC,CASSGFHEQFF,TRBV28,TRBJ2-1,NA,NA
TGTGCCAGCAGCACCCGACAGGTCACTGAAGCTTTCTTT,CASSTRQVTEAFF,TRBV7-9,TRBJ1-1,NA,NA
TGTGCCAGCAGTGGATTAGCGGCCTCCTACGAGCAGTACTTC,CASSGLAASYEQYF,TRBV2,TRBJ2-7,NA,NA
TGCGCCAGCAGCACCCGACAGGGGAGTTGGTACGAGCAGTACTTC,CASSTRQGSWYEQYF,TRBV5-1,TRBJ2-7,once,TRBD1
TGTGCCAGCATGCAGGACAGGCCCTACGAGCAGTACTTC,CASMQDRPYEQYF,TRBV28,TRBJ2-7,NA,TRBD1
TGCGCCAGCAGACCGACTAGCCGGTGGGAGACCCAGTACTTC,CASRPTSRWETQYF,TRBV5-1,TRBJ2-5,NA,TRBD2
TGTGCCAGCTCACCCCAAATGAACACTGAAGCTTTCTTT,CASSPQMNTEAFF,TRBV18,TRBJ1-1,NA,NA
TGTGCCAGCAGTTCGGGGGGGCAGGGCACAGATACGCAGTATTTT,CASSSGGQGTDTQYF,TRBV28,TRBJ2-3,NA,TRBD2
TGTGCCACCAGCCAAACCAGGGACTACACCATATATTTT,CATSQTRDYTIYF,TRBV15,TRBJ1-3,NA,NA
TGTGCCAGCAGCTTGTCTACAGATACGCAGTATTTT,CASSLSTDTQYF,TRBV11-2,TRBJ2-3,NA,NA
TGTGCCAGCAGCCAAGGACTAGCGGGGACGGAGACCCAGTACTTC,CASSQGLAGTETQYF,TRBV7-3,TRBJ2-5,once,TRBD2
TGTGCAACATGTCGACAGGGGGAAATGGTGGCAGCCAAAAACATTCAGTACTTC,CATCRQGEMVAAKNIQYF,TRBV12-2,TRBJ2-4,NA,NA
TGTGCCAGCACCAACCCCTTCGGTGATACAGATACGCAGTATTTT,CASTNPFGDTDTQYF,TRBV28,TRBJ2-3,NA,NA